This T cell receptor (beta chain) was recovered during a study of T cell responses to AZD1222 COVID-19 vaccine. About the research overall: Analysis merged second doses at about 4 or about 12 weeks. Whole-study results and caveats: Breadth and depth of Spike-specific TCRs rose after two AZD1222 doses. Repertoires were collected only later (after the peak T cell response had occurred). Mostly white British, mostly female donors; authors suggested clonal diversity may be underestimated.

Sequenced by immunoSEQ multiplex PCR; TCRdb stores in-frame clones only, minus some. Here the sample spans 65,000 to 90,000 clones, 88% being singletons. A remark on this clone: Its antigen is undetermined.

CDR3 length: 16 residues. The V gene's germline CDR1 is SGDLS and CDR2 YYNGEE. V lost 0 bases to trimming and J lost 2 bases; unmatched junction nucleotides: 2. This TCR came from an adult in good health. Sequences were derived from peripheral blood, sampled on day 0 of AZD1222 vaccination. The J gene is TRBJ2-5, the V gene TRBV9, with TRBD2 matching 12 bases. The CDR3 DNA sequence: TGTGCCAGCAGCGTAGGCGGACTAGCGGGACAAGAGACCCAGTACTTC. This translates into CASSVGGLAGQETQYF.